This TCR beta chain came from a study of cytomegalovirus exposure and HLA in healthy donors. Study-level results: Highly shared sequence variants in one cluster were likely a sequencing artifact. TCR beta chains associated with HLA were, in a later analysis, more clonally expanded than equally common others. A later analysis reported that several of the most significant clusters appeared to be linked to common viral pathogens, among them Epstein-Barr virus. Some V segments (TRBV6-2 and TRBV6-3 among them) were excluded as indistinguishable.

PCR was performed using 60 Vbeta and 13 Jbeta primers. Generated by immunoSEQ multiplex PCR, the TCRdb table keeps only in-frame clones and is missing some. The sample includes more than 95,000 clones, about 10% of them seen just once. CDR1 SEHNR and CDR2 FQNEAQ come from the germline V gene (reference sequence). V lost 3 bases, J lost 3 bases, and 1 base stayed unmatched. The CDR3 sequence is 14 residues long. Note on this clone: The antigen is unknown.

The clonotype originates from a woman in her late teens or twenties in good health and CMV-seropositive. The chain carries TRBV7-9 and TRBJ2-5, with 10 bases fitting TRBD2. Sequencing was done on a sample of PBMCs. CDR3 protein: CASSFLAGEETQYF. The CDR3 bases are TGTGCCAGCAGCTTTCTAGCGGGAGAAGAGACCCAGTACTTC.